In its sample, the clone carrying this T cell receptor (beta chain) was seen a few times. The antigen is unknown. The CDR3 covers 15 residues. V lost 1 base and J 7 bases, leaving 14 bases between the germline ends. Per the germline V gene, CDR1 is SGHVS and CDR2 is FNYEAQ. This entry is derived from a study of cytomegalovirus exposure and HLA in healthy donors. On the study more broadly: HLA-typed donors were the source of approximately 86 million unique TCRs held in an early data release. Overall study results and limits: DRB1 showed the most TCR associations and HLA-C the fewest in a later analysis, as rates varied by HLA locus. A previous analysis found most TCR beta V segments productive roughly 87% or roughly 30% of the time. A few chains linked to CMV were shown in vitro to be specific for CMV antigens.

The PCR made use of 60 Vbeta and 13 Jbeta primers. Repertoires were generated with immunoSEQ multiplex PCR, while TCRdb's copy carries only in-frame clones and drops some. The sample has around 150,000 clones, around 80% seen once. The chain combines TRBV7-6 with TRBJ2-1; no clear D gene. This TCR came from a man aged 25-45 years in good health and CMV-seropositive. The sample was PBMCs. The CDR3 is CASSLDNSRYNEQFF. The CDR3 DNA is TGTGCCAGCAGCTTAGACAATAGCCGCTATAATGAGCAGTTCTTC. Full variable domain (outside the CDR3, taken from reference TRBV7-6 and TRBJ2-1): GAGVSQSPRYKVTKRGQDVALRCDPISGHVSLYWYRQALGQGPEFLTYFNYEAQQDKSGLPNDRFSAERPEGSISTLTIQRTEQRDSAMYRCASSLDNSRYNEQFFGPGTRLTVL.